The entry below gives a single TCR beta chain sequence along with its context. A much larger clone differs by one base, so this may be a read error. This CDR3 region has 14 residues. CDR1 is SGHTA, CDR2 FQGNSA, per germline. V was pared by 3 bases and J by 4 bases, with 11 bases between. TCRdb redid the calling of the 5' RACE reads with MiXCR, one entry per CDR3 protein. The sample has 6,500 to 10,000 distinct CDR3 sequences, 16% seen once; the top ten hold 3.5%. The chain recombines TRBV7-2 with TRBJ2-3, with D hard to call. The sequencing sample was made of memory CD4+ T cells sorted from blood. Subset indicated: memory CD4+ T cells, CD4+CD45RO+CD25-. The sequence came from a female donor with breast cancer. The CDR3 loop is CASSFPERADTQYF. The DNA for the CDR3 is TGTGCCAGCAGCTTTCCCGAGAGAGCAGATACGCAGTATTTT.